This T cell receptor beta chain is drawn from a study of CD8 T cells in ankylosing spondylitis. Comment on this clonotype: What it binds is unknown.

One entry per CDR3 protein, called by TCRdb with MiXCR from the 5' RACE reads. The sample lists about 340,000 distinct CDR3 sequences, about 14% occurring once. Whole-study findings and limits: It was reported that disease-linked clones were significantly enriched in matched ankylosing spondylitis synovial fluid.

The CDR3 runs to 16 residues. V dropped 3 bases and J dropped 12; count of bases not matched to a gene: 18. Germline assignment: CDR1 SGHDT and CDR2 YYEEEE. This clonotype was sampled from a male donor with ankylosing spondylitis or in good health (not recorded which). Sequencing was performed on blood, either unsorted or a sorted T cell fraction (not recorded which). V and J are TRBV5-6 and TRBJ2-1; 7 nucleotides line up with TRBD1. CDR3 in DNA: TGTGCCAGCAGCTCGAAGAAGGGGACAGAGGGTAAGGTGCAGTTCTTC. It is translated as CASSSKKGTEGKVQFF.